Listed here are 30 T cell receptor beta chains from one sample, sequenced in a study of chemoradiotherapy in HPV16-positive cancers. Data came from immunoSEQ multiplex PCR; TCRdb stores just in-frame clones and leaves some out. The sample consists of 15,000 to 20,000 clones, around 70% of them appearing once. The sample in question was tumor tissue, obtained from a patient who underwent chemoradiotherapy. Receptor source: a human donor with HPV-associated anogenital cancer.

The rearrangement joins TRBV10-2 to TRBJ2-5; 8 bases agree with TRBD1. The V and J ends lost 6 bases and 5 bases, in that order; junction bases with no gene match: 5. Germline V gene sequence: CDR1 WSHSY, CDR2 SAAADI. The length of the CDR3 is 13 residues. CDR3 in amino acids: CASSLTGGETQYF. DNA for the CDR3: TGCGCCAGCAGCCTAACAGGGGGGGAGACCCAGTACTTC.

J is TRBJ2-2 and V is TRBV25-1; D remains unclear. V lost 2 bases and J lost 1, with 8 bases in between. The CDR3 contains 15 residues. CDR1 is MGHDK and CDR2 is SYGVNS in the germline V gene. The CDR3 reads CASSEIGLNTGELFF. In nucleotides, the CDR3 is TGTGCCAGCAGTGAAATTGGGCTGAACACCGGGGAGCTGTTTTTT. The variable domain in full, with the rest retrieved from reference TRBV25-1 and TRBJ2-2, is EADIYQTPRYLVIGTGKKITLECSQTMGHDKMYWYQQDPGMELHLIHYSYGVNSTEKGDLSSESTVSRIRTEHFPLTLESARPSHTSQYLCASSEIGLNTGELFFGEGSRLTVL.

The rearrangement uses TRBV10-3 and TRBJ2-3, with D possibly TRBD2 on 6 matching bases. Trimming removed 2 bases at V and 7 bases at J, with 13 bases between. Looked up from germline, CDR1 is ENHRY and CDR2 is SYGVKD. The CDR3 is made up of 14 amino acids. The CDR3 is CAISEPGSRNTQYF. The CDR3 DNA sequence: TGTGCCATCAGTGAGCCCGGGAGCAGAAATACGCAGTATTTT.

In this sample, this clone turned up a few times. The genes are TRBV5-1 and TRBJ2-1; TRBD2 agrees at 11 bases. The germline gives CDR1 SGHRS, CDR2 YFSETQ. V shed 3 bases and J 7 bases; nucleotides not matched to a gene: 6. This CDR3 has 15 amino acids. CDR3 amino acids: CASSWGLAASNEQFF. CDR3 nucleotide sequence: TGCGCCAGCAGCTGGGGACTAGCGGCCTCTAATGAGCAGTTCTTC.

V and J are TRBV12-5 and TRBJ2-3; TRBD2 agrees at 10 bases. CDR3 length: 16 residues. Per germline, CDR1 LGHNT and CDR2 FRNRAP. J lost 3 bases, V lost 1 base, and 4 bases had no gene match. DNA for the CDR3: TGTGCTAGTGGTTTGGAAGCGGGGGGGGTAACAGATACGCAGTATTTT. This gives the protein CASGLEAGGVTDTQYF.

The table lists this clone with a count of one. This chain links TRBV6-1 with TRBJ2-2; 12 bases line up with TRBD2. Trimming cost V 6 bases and J 4 bases; bases outside gene matches: 3. There are 15 residues in the CDR3. Looked up from germline, CDR1 is MNHNS and CDR2 is SASEGT. For the CDR3, the DNA is TGTGCCAGCAGCCCACTAGCGGGGGGCACCGGGGAGCTGTTTTTT. Amino acid sequence: CASSPLAGGTGELFF.

The chain's CDR3 is CASSPDRDVGEKLFF. The CDR3 nucleotides read TGTGCCAGCTCACCGGACAGGGATGTGGGTGAAAAACTGTTTTTT. The genes are TRBV18 and TRBJ1-4, with 8 bases lining up with TRBD1. Trimming at V came to 3 bases and at J to 7 bases, leaving 7 bases not matched to a gene. The CDR3 totals 15 residues. Germline V gene data show CDR1 as KGHSH and CDR2 as LQKENI.

The chain combines TRBV2 with TRBJ1-6; a weak D match, TRBD1 (5 bases). From germline, CDR1 is SNHLY and CDR2 FYNNEI. Between the trimmed V and J ends, which lost 3 bases and 7 bases, there was a span of 10 bases. The CDR3 covers 14 residues. The DNA of the CDR3 is TGTGCCAGCAGTGATCCCCGGGGGAATTCACCCCTCCACTTT. This codes for CASSDPRGNSPLHF.

The rearrangement links TRBV5-4 to TRBJ1-4, with 8 positions matching TRBD1. Germline CDR1 SGHNT, CDR2 YYREEE (reference sequence). V lost 1 base, J lost 7 bases, and 6 bases stayed unmatched. The CDR3 is made up of 15 amino acids. In DNA, the CDR3 is TGTGCCAGCAGCTTGATCGGGACAGGCACTGAAAAACTGTTTTTT. Translation gives CASSLIGTGTEKLFF.

This sequence joins TRBV6-6 and TRBJ2-1; TRBD1 might be the D (6 bases). This CDR3 region has 14 residues. The V end lost 6 bases, the J end lost 0 bases, and 9 bases lay between the germline ends. Germline CDR1 reads MNHNY; CDR2 reads SVGAGI (reference sequence). The chain's CDR3 is CASRGASSYNEQFF. The DNA of the CDR3 is TGTGCCAGCAGGGGGGCCAGCTCCTACAATGAGCAGTTCTTC.

In its sample, this clone is large (0.1 to 1%). This sequence joins TRBV7-3 and TRBJ2-1; 15 bases map to TRBD2. The germline CDR1 and CDR2 sequences are SGHTA and FQGTGA. The CDR3 consists of 14 residues. V lost 5 bases to trimming and J lost 14 bases; unmatched junction nucleotides: 7. The CDR3: CASSPPGLAGGEFF. The CDR3 DNA reads TGTGCCAGCAGCCCCCCGGGACTAGCGGGGGGAGAGTTCTTC.

In this sample, this clone turned up once. The V gene is TRBV4-2, the J gene TRBJ2-5, with 10 bases fitting TRBD2. V trimming: 0 bases; J trimming: 7 bases; junction bases outside the gene matches: 5. Germline loops: CDR1 LGHNA, CDR2 YNFKEQ. The CDR3 is 15 residues long. The chain's CDR3 is CASSQDLQREGTQYF. The DNA for the CDR3 is TGTGCCAGCAGCCAAGATCTTCAGCGGGAGGGGACCCAGTACTTC.

The V and J genes are TRBV5-5 and TRBJ2-5, with 8 nucleotides matching TRBD2. This CDR3 has 16 amino acids. The V gene end was trimmed by 4 bases and the J gene end by 0 bases; junction bases not matched to a gene: 8. Germline V CDR1 and CDR2: SGHKS, YYEKEE (reference sequence). CDR3 sequence: CASSLGSGGNQETQYF. As DNA, the CDR3 is TGTGCCAGCAGCCTGGGGAGCGGGGGTAACCAAGAGACCCAGTACTTC.

The V call is TRBV2, the J call TRBJ1-5, with TRBD1 identical over 8 bases. Germline V gene sequence: CDR1 SNHLY, CDR2 FYNNEI. V lost 7 bases to trimming and J lost 6 bases; unmatched junction nucleotides: 11. CDR3 size: 15 residues. The CDR3 DNA is TGTGCCAGCACCGCCCTAACAGGGGGTGGTCAGCCCCAGCATTTT. As protein: CASTALTGGGQPQHF.

The rearrangement joins TRBV10-3 to TRBJ2-7, with 13 bases matching TRBD2. The CDR3 is 16 amino acids. Unmatched junction bases numbered 3, after V lost 2 bases and J lost 2 bases. Germline V lookup: CDR1 ENHRY, CDR2 SYGVKD. Here the CDR3 DNA reads TGTGCCATCAGTGAGCCGGGACTAGCGGGGCCCTACGAGCAGTACTTC. The encoded protein is CAISEPGLAGPYEQYF.

The table lists this clone with a few counts. J is TRBJ2-2 and V is TRBV5-8; 8 bases align to TRBD2. V lost 2 bases and J lost 5; bases outside the gene matches: 11. This CDR3 has 17 residues. Germline CDR1 and CDR2: SGHTS and YDEGEE. The CDR3 here is CASSFLSSSSGTGELFF. The CDR3 nucleotides are TGTGCCAGCAGCTTTTTGTCGTCTTCTAGCGGGACCGGGGAGCTGTTTTTT.

The chain employs TRBV10-3 and TRBJ1-1; D is uncertain. The CDR3 has 12 amino acids. The germline V and J ends were trimmed by 6 bases and 1 base, with 6 bases remaining between them. Germline V gene lookup returns CDR1 ENHRY and CDR2 SYGVKD. This CDR3 is CAIRTKNTEAFF. CDR3 DNA sequence: TGTGCCATCAGAACAAAGAACACTGAAGCTTTCTTT.

The CDR3 DNA sequence: TGTGCCAGCTCGCCTGCCGGGCCGCCGGAGACCCAGTACTTC. It encodes CASSPAGPPETQYF. This rearrangement joins TRBV18 to TRBJ2-5; D is ambiguous. This CDR3 contains 14 residues. Germline CDR1 and CDR2: KGHSH and LQKENI. Trimming left V 6 bases short and J 5 bases short, with 16 bases between.

Only a few counts were recorded for this clone. This chain uses TRBV29-1 with TRBJ1-3, with a possible D match to TRBD1 (6 bases). Germline lookup yields CDR1 SQVTM and CDR2 ANQGSEA. The CDR3 has 13 residues. Trimming removed 6 bases at V and 0 bases at J, with 9 bases between. CDR3 bases: TGCAGCGTGGACAGCCCCTCTGGAAACACCATATATTTT. This translates into CSVDSPSGNTIYF.

V is TRBV9 and J is TRBJ2-7; D possibly matches TRBD1 or TRBD2 (5 bases each). Germline V CDR1 and CDR2: SGDLS, YYNGEE. This CDR3 is built from 14 residues. V was pared by 0 bases and J by 5 bases, with 12 bases between. CDR3 sequence (DNA): TGTGCCAGCAGCGTAGGTGGGACCTTGGACGAGCAGTACTTC. This codes for CASSVGGTLDEQYF.

This clone was seen only a few times. The chain uses TRBV5-4 and TRBJ1-4; 10 nucleotides agree with TRBD1. This CDR3 is built from 15 residues. Germline-derived CDR1 and CDR2 are SGHNT and YYREEE (reference sequence). J was trimmed by 8 bases and V by 4 bases; bases with no gene match: 8. CDR3 DNA: TGTGCCAGCAGCAGTCGGGACAGGGGAGGAGAAAAACTGTTTTTT. Amino acid sequence: CASSSRDRGGEKLFF.

This clone was picked up a small number of times. This rearrangement joins TRBV4-1 to TRBJ2-7; TRBD1 matches 9 bases. The CDR3 extends over 15 amino acids. Unmatched junction bases numbered 4, after V lost 1 base and J lost 3 bases. Germline assignment: CDR1 MGHRA and CDR2 YSYEKL. The CDR3 region is CASSQVGTGNYEQYF. The DNA for the CDR3 is TGCGCCAGCAGCCAAGTTGGGACAGGGAACTACGAGCAGTACTTC.

V usage is TRBV27 and J usage is TRBJ2-2; D is unclear. The V and J ends lost 10 bases and 0 bases respectively, with 12 bases between them. Germline V CDR1 and CDR2: MNHEY, SMNVEV (reference sequence). This CDR3 is built from 14 residues. CDR3 sequence: CATSAGTNTGELFF. Here the CDR3 DNA reads TGTGCCACCTCTGCAGGCACGAACACCGGGGAGCTGTTTTTT.

The genes are TRBV6-5 and TRBJ1-3; TRBD1 might be the D (6 bases). The V gene's germline CDR1 is MNHEY and CDR2 SVGAGI. Trimming removed 7 bases at V and 8 bases at J, with 12 bases between. This CDR3 spans 12 amino acids. CDR3 in DNA: TGTGCCAGCACTTCGGAGGGGGACACCATATATTTT. Translating it yields CASTSEGDTIYF.

This rearrangement joins TRBV7-8 to TRBJ2-1; 9 bases map to TRBD2. The germline gives CDR1 SGHVS, CDR2 FQNEAQ. The CDR3 totals 16 residues. V lost 2 bases and J lost 8; bases outside the gene matches: 10. As DNA, the CDR3 is TGTGCCAGCAGCTTATCGCTAGCGGGAAGTTCGGATGAGCAGTTCTTC. Its translation: CASSLSLAGSSDEQFF. The full variable domain, with the rest looked up from reference TRBV7-8 and TRBJ2-1, is GAGVSQSPRYKVAKRGQDVALRCDPISGHVSLFWYQQALGQGPEFLTYFQNEAQLDKSGLPSDRFFAERPEGSVSTLKIQRTQQEDSAVYLCASSLSLAGSSDEQFFGPGTRLTVL.

V usage is TRBV11-3 and J usage is TRBJ1-3, with D possibly being TRBD1 (5 bases). The CDR3 is 16 residues long. With 4 bases removed from V and 1 base from J, the gap between germline ends came to 14 bases. Germline values: CDR1 SGHNT, CDR2 YENEEA. The CDR3 region is CASSSSGPRSGNTIYF. CDR3 DNA: TGTGCCAGCAGCTCCTCGGGGCCGCGGTCTGGAAACACCATATATTTT.

This clone was counted between two and nine times. The chain couples TRBV5-5 to TRBJ2-3; D not certain. The germline V and J ends were trimmed by 4 bases and 6 bases, with 12 bases remaining between them. Germline CDR1 is SGHKS and CDR2 is YYEKEE (reference sequence). The CDR3 runs to 13 residues. The CDR3, as DNA: TGTGCCAGCAGCCCCAAGAAACCGGATACGCAGTATTTT. This translates into CASSPKKPDTQYF.

The chain is built from TRBV7-9 and TRBJ2-7; 9 bases align to TRBD2. J was trimmed by 6 bases and V by 5 bases; bases with no gene match: 8. Germline loops: CDR1 SEHNR, CDR2 FQNEAQ (reference sequence). The CDR3 has 14 amino acids. CDR3 coding DNA: TGTGCCAGCAGCCTCGGGACTAGCACGGCCGAGCAGTACTTC. It encodes CASSLGTSTAEQYF.

The V and J genes are TRBV13 and TRBJ1-2; D perhaps matches TRBD1 (6 bases). CDR1 PRHDT and CDR2 FYEKMQ come from the germline V gene (reference sequence). CDR3 length: 13 residues. With 2 bases removed from V and 8 bases from J, the gap between germline ends came to 12 bases. CDR3 residues: CASSLLTGGGYTF. The DNA of the CDR3 is TGTGCCAGCAGCTTACTGACAGGAGGGGGCTACACCTTC.

In this sample, this clone turned up a few times. The rearrangement joins TRBV2 to TRBJ1-1, with TRBD1 identical over 8 bases. Germline V gene lookup returns CDR1 SNHLY and CDR2 FYNNEI. The CDR3 loop spans 14 amino acids. With V trimmed by 5 bases and J by 6 bases, 8 bases remained unmatched. CDR3 in amino acids: CASSPRQGRAEAFF. As DNA, the CDR3 is TGTGCCAGCAGTCCCCGACAGGGGAGGGCTGAAGCTTTCTTT.